The 27 T cell receptor beta chains below all came from one sample that was sequenced in a study of Graves' ophthalmopathy and Graves' hyperthyroidism (dated by TCRdb to the late 2010s). The sequencer was an Illumina HiSeq 2000. For repertoire sequencing, TCR beta CDR3 regions were amplified from RNA transcripts. HTBI primers and the Qiagen OneStep RT-PCR kit were used in a first-round RT-PCR, which was followed by a second-round multiplex PCR, size selection and purification. The public reads were quality trimmed at Q25 with fastp and then assembled into clones with MiXCR by TCRdb, keeping productive beta chains. Each CDR3 protein appears once, grouped with its most common genes and DNA. The sample data list tens of thousands of distinct CDR3 sequences, and approximately 47% of these were observed just once. The ten largest clones add up to over 3.5% of the sample. Material for sequencing was peripheral blood. The origin of the receptors is an adult woman with Graves' ophthalmopathy.

In its sample, this clonotype is medium-sized. J is TRBJ2-1 and V is TRBV29-1; TRBD2 matches 11 bases. V lost 5 bases to trimming and J lost 4 bases; unmatched junction nucleotides: 1. There are 13 residues in the CDR3. Germline values: CDR1 SQVTM, CDR2 ANQGSEA. CDR3 DNA sequence: TGCAGCGTTACTAGCGGGGGTTACAATGAGCAGTTCTTC. Its protein product is CSVTSGGYNEQFF.

The CDR3 DNA follows: TGTGCCAGCAGTTTGGCCGGGAATCGGGGCTACACCTTC. Translation: CASSLAGNRGYTF. The chain combines TRBV6-1 with TRBJ1-2; no reliable D call. The germline CDR1 and CDR2 sequences are MNHNS and SASEGT. Between the trimmed V and J ends, which lost 5 bases and 8 bases, there was a span of 15 bases. The CDR3 has 13 amino acids.

This clonotype was observed at least ten times. This chain links TRBV5-1 with TRBJ1-1; 7 nucleotides line up with TRBD1. Germline CDR1 is SGHRS and CDR2 is YFSETQ. The CDR3 is 15 residues long. With 0 bases clipped from V and 4 bases from J, the junction kept 6 bases outside the gene matches. The CDR3 region is CASSLGQGSSTEAFF. CDR3 sequence (DNA): TGCGCCAGCAGCTTGGGACAGGGAAGCTCCACTGAAGCTTTCTTT.

The gene calls are TRBV19 and TRBJ2-5; TRBD2 matches 8 bases. The CDR3 sequence is 14 residues long. Germline CDR1 reads LNHDA; CDR2 reads SQIVND (reference sequence). V trimming: 7 bases; J trimming: 2 bases; junction bases outside the gene matches: 6. The CDR3 spells CASTESGRQETQYF. DNA for the CDR3: TGTGCCAGTACGGAAAGCGGGAGACAAGAGACCCAGTACTTC.

V is TRBV24-1 and J is TRBJ2-5, with no clear D. The V and J ends lost 5 bases and 4 bases respectively, with 10 bases between them. The CDR3 has 13 residues. The germline gives CDR1 KGHDR, CDR2 SFDVKD. CDR3 coding DNA: TGTGCCACCAGTGGGTCATTAGGAGAGACCCAGTACTTC. It encodes CATSGSLGETQYF.

This clonotype was counted ten times or more. The chain uses TRBV27 and TRBJ2-3, with unresolved D. Deletions cut 4 bases from V and 0 bases from J, with 5 bases between. The CDR3 sequence is 13 residues long. In germline, CDR1 is MNHEY, CDR2 SMNVEV (reference sequence). CDR3 sequence reads: CASSSASTDTQYF. The CDR3 DNA reads TGTGCCAGCAGTTCAGCGAGCACAGATACGCAGTATTTT.

This sequence joins TRBV19 and TRBJ2-3, with 13 bases identical to TRBD2. V lost 6 bases to trimming and J lost 0 bases; unmatched junction nucleotides: 9. Germline V gene lookup returns CDR1 LNHDA and CDR2 SQIVND (reference sequence). The CDR3 runs to 18 residues. CDR3 coding DNA: TGTGCCAGTAGAAAAGGACTAGCGGGGGCGTCTAGCACAGATACGCAGTATTTT. It yields the protein CASRKGLAGASSTDTQYF.

This rearrangement joins TRBV20-1 to TRBJ1-1; no reliable D call. Looked up from germline, CDR1 is DFQATT and CDR2 is SNEGSKA (reference sequence). Trimming removed 6 bases from V and 4 bases from J, with 15 bases in between. There are 13 residues in the CDR3. CDR3 loop: CSAPIAGSTEAFF. CDR3 sequence (DNA): TGCAGTGCCCCTATAGCGGGTAGCACTGAAGCTTTCTTT.

About this clonotype: Since a much larger clone is just one base distant, this may be a read error. The chain couples TRBV30 to TRBJ2-3; no definite D call. The CDR3 covers 11 residues. Looked up from germline, CDR1 is GTSNPN and CDR2 is SVGIG (reference sequence). Deletions cut 0 bases from V and 8 bases from J, with 6 bases between. CDR3 loop: CAWSVLSTQYF. CDR3 nucleotides: TGTGCCTGGAGTGTACTGAGTACGCAGTATTTT.

The CDR3 coding sequence is TGTGCCAGCTCACCGGGCAGTCAAGAGACCCAGTACTTC. Translating gives CASSPGSQETQYF. The rearrangement joins TRBV18 to TRBJ2-5; D call uncertain. Trimming removed 3 bases from V and 2 bases from J, with 7 bases in between. From germline, CDR1 is KGHSH and CDR2 LQKENI. The CDR3 is 13 residues long.

The chain employs TRBV7-8 and TRBJ2-2, with no clear D. The V and J ends lost 3 bases and 8 bases respectively, with 7 bases between them. The CDR3 has 12 residues. CDR1 is SGHVS, CDR2 FQNEAQ, per germline. Written as DNA, the CDR3 is TGTGCCAGCAGCTTGGCGACAGGGGAGCTGTTTTTT. Its translation: CASSLATGELFF.

About this clonotype: An end of the junction differs from the germline gene, which may be a read error. The V gene is TRBV28, the J gene TRBJ2-7, with 9 nucleotides matching TRBD2. This CDR3 comprises 15 residues. Germline V gene lookup returns CDR1 MDHEN and CDR2 SYDVKM. CDR3 sequence: CASSLHPLAGYNEQF. The DNA for the CDR3 is TGTGCCAGCAGTTTACATCCGCTAGCGGGGTACAATGAGCAGTTC.

V is TRBV2 and J is TRBJ2-5; 9 positions agree with TRBD2. This CDR3 contains 14 residues. The V gene's germline CDR1 is SNHLY and CDR2 FYNNEI. Losses at the gene ends were 5 bases for V and 5 bases for J; bases not matched to a gene: 6. This CDR3 reads CASSWASGVETQYF. Here the CDR3 DNA reads TGTGCCAGCAGTTGGGCTAGCGGGGTTGAGACCCAGTACTTC.

This clonotype was picked up one time. The rearrangement uses TRBV9 and TRBJ2-3, with 11 bases fitting TRBD2. The trim removed 3 bases at V and 1 base at J, leaving 4 bases unmatched. This CDR3 spans 16 amino acids. Per germline, CDR1 SGDLS and CDR2 YYNGEE. The CDR3 region has the DNA TGTGCCAGCAGCGCGACTAGCGGGACCGGCACAGATACGCAGTATTTT. Encoded protein: CASSATSGTGTDTQYF.

By proportion, this clonotype is medium-sized. The V and J genes are TRBV24-1 and TRBJ1-5, with D perhaps TRBD1 (6 bases). CDR1 is KGHDR, CDR2 SFDVKD, per germline. The CDR3 consists of 14 residues. V dropped 4 bases and J dropped 4 bases, with 10 bases sitting between them. CDR3 region: CATSEDSWNQPQHF. CDR3 DNA sequence: TGTGCCACCAGTGAGGACAGTTGGAATCAGCCCCAGCATTTT.

There are many counts of this clonotype. J is TRBJ2-1 and V is TRBV12-3 or TRBV12-4; D possibly corresponds to TRBD2 (5 bases). The CDR3 has 17 residues. V lost 5 bases to trimming and J lost 0 bases, with 17 bases between them. The DNA of the CDR3 is TGTGCCAGCAGTCGCTCGAGGCGGGCTAGCTCCTACAATGAGCAGTTCTTC. Translation gives CASSRSRRASSYNEQFF.

This clonotype was observed many times. The genes are TRBV4-3 and TRBJ1-2, with 7 bases fitting TRBD1. CDR3 length: 17 residues. Germline loops: CDR1 LGHNA, CDR2 YSLEER. Trimming took 0 bases from V and 1 from J; bases not matched to a gene: 8. CDR3 bases: TGCGCCAGCAGCCAAGACCGGGACAGTGGATTTAACTATGGCTACACCTTC. It specifies CASSQDRDSGFNYGYTF.

The CDR3 sequence is CASSFRGRSTEAFF. CDR3 DNA: TGTGCCAGCAGCTTCCGGGGACGTAGCACTGAAGCTTTCTTT. The rearrangement links TRBV7-2 to TRBJ1-1; weak D call: TRBD1 (5 bases). V lost 3 bases and J lost 4, with 12 bases in between. This CDR3 comprises 14 residues. Per the germline V gene, CDR1 is SGHTA and CDR2 is FQGNSA.

This clonotype has ten or more counts. This chain joins TRBV27 and TRBJ1-2; D not certain. The ends were cut back, 0 bases at V and 6 bases at J, with 8 bases in the middle. The germline gives CDR1 MNHEY, CDR2 SMNVEV (reference sequence). CDR3 length equals 13 residues. The CDR3, as DNA: TGTGCCAGCAGTTTATCGAAATCGAATGGCTACACCTTC. It encodes CASSLSKSNGYTF.

There are many counts of this clonotype. The gene calls are TRBV19 and TRBJ1-2; no clear D gene. V was clipped by 6 bases and J by 6 bases, with 29 bases between them. This CDR3 has 18 amino acids. Germline values: CDR1 LNHDA, CDR2 SQIVND (reference sequence). The CDR3 bases are TGTGCCAGTAGACAGCCGGGCAGTTTTCGCCCTTTTGACCATGGCTACACCTTC. This codes for CASRQPGSFRPFDHGYTF.

This clonotype has a count of ten or more. The gene calls are TRBV6-2 or TRBV6-3 and TRBJ1-4; no firm D call. V was cut by 2 bases and J by 3 bases, with 13 bases left in between. The CDR3 is made up of 16 amino acids. The germline CDR1 and CDR2 sequences are MNHEY and SVGEGT. CDR3 nucleotide sequence: TGTGCCAGCAGTTACCCGGCGACCGTACCTAATGAAAAACTGTTTTTT. Its protein product is CASSYPATVPNEKLFF.

This sequence joins TRBV7-9 and TRBJ2-1; 14 nucleotides match TRBD2. CDR3 length equals 15 residues. Germline V gene sequence: CDR1 SEHNR, CDR2 FQNEAQ (reference sequence). J lost 6 bases, V lost 5 bases, and 3 bases had no gene match. Written as DNA, the CDR3 is TGTGCCAGCAGCCGGACTAGCGGGGGGCCCAATGAGCAGTTCTTC. This encodes CASSRTSGGPNEQFF.

The chain joins TRBV20-1 to TRBJ2-3, with D perhaps matching TRBD1 (6 bases). Germline V gives CDR1 DFQATT, CDR2 SNEGSKA (reference sequence). V shed 0 bases and J shed 8 bases, with 9 bases lying between them. The CDR3 loop spans 12 amino acids. For the CDR3, the DNA is TGCAGTGCTAGAGAGGCACAGGGTACGCAGTATTTT. Residues: CSAREAQGTQYF.

This clonotype was seen repeatedly, ten times or more. The chain links TRBV20-1 to TRBJ2-2, with TRBD2 identical over 8 bases. The CDR3 has 15 amino acids. The germline gives CDR1 DFQATT, CDR2 SNEGSKA (reference sequence). J lost 2 bases, V lost 3 bases, and 5 bases had no gene match. The DNA of the CDR3 is TGCAGTGCTAGGCGGCTAGCGGGTAACACCGGGGAGCTGTTTTTT. Its translation is CSARRLAGNTGELFF.

This clonotype was found many times. The chain recombines TRBV6-5 with TRBJ2-5; 8 nucleotides line up with TRBD1. The V segment lost 6 bases and the J segment 1 base; nucleotides outside the gene matches: 4. Per germline, CDR1 MNHEY and CDR2 SVGAGI. This CDR3 spans 14 amino acids. Written as DNA, the CDR3 is TGTGCCAGCAGCCCGACAGGGGCCCAAGAGACCCAGTACTTC. Protein product: CASSPTGAQETQYF.

This clonotype was detected many times. The J gene is TRBJ2-1, the V gene TRBV5-1; D possibly corresponds to TRBD2 (5 bases). There are 15 residues in the CDR3. Germline V gives CDR1 SGHRS, CDR2 YFSETQ. The V end lost 4 bases, the J end lost 0 bases, and 11 bases lay between the germline ends. Here the CDR3 DNA reads TGCGCCAGCAGCGTAGCGCGGAGCTCCTACAATGAGCAGTTCTTC. It is translated as CASSVARSSYNEQFF.

This chain connects TRBV7-2 to TRBJ2-2; TRBD2 agrees at 7 bases. Losses at the gene ends were 0 bases for V and 8 bases for J; bases not matched to a gene: 9. The CDR3 sequence is 16 residues long. Germline lookup yields CDR1 SGHTA and CDR2 FQGNSA. The CDR3 is CASSLALPGGEGELFF. The CDR3 DNA reads as TGTGCCAGCAGCTTAGCACTACCGGGGGGAGAAGGGGAGCTGTTTTTT.